This T cell receptor (beta chain) was profiled in a study of early T cells in non-severe SARS-CoV-2 infection. For the study at large: Sequencing of bulk RNA from unsorted whole blood was done, without chain pairing.

Individual cDNA molecules each received unique molecular identifiers attached to them. One entry per CDR3 protein results from TCRdb running MiXCR on the 5' RACE reads. The profile shows around 63,000 distinct CDR3 sequences, approximately 5.9% of them singletons. The CDR3 sequence is 16 residues long. Germline V lookup: CDR1 SGHRS, CDR2 YFSETQ. The ends lost 4 bases at V and 0 bases at J; junction bases unmatched: 8. The table lists this clonotype with many counts. The chain couples TRBV5-1 to TRBJ2-7; 9 positions match TRBD2. The sequence was obtained from an adult who was a healthcare worker with PCR-confirmed SARS-CoV-2 infection or an uninfected control (not recorded which). The sequencing here drew on whole blood, taken at baseline. As DNA, the CDR3 is TGCGCCAGCAGCCCCCGGACTAGCGATATCTCCTACGAGCAGTACTTC. Amino acids: CASSPRTSDISYEQYF.